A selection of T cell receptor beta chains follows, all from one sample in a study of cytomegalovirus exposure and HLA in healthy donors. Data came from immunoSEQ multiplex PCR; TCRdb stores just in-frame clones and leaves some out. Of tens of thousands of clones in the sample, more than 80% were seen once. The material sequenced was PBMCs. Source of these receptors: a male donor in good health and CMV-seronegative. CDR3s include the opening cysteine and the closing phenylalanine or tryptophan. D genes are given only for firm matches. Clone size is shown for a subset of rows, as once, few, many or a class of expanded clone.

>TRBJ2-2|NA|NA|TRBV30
CAWSDSNTGELFF
TGTGCCTGGAGTGACAGCAACACCGGGGAGCTGTTTTTT
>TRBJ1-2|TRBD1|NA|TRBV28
CASTLGQGNYGYTF
TGTGCCAGCACCCTGGGACAGGGGAACTATGGCTACACCTTC
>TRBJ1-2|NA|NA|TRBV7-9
CASSLYRSLGGYTF
TGTGCCAGCAGCTTATACAGAAGCCTCGGTGGCTACACCTTC
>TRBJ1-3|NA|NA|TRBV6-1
CASTPRGGNTIYF
TGTGCCAGCACCCCCAGAGGAGGAAACACCATATATTTT
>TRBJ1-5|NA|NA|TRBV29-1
CSVEEGGQPQHF
TGCAGCGTTGAAGAGGGGGGTCAGCCCCAGCATTTT
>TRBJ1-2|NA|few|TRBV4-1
CASSQDTLGGGYTF
TGCGCCAGCAGCCAAGATACACTTGGAGGTGGCTACACCTTC
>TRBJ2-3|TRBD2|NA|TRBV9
CASSVQGGLSTDTQYF
TGTGCCAGCAGCGTACAGGGAGGGTTAAGCACAGATACGCAGTATTTT
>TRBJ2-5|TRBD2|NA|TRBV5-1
CASSPIGLAGTLQETQYF
TGCGCCAGCAGCCCTATCGGCCTAGCGGGGACACTACAAGAGACCCAGTACTTC
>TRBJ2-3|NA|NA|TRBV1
CTSSRSGGESTDTQYF
TGCACCAGCAGCCGTAGCGGGGGGGAAAGCACAGATACGCAGTATTTT
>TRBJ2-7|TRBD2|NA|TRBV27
CASNVAGSAYEQYF
TGTGCCAGCAATGTAGCGGGGAGCGCCTACGAGCAGTACTTC
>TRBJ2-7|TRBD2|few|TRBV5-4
CASSLVSGGDYEQYF
TGTGCCAGCAGCTTGGTGTCCGGGGGGGACTACGAGCAGTACTTC
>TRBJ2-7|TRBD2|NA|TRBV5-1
CASRPGLEASGAQQYF
TGCGCCAGCAGGCCGGGTTTAGAGGCTAGCGGGGCTCAGCAGTACTTC
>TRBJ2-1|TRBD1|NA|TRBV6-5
CASSYGTGMNEQFF
TGTGCCAGCAGTTATGGGACAGGAATGAATGAGCAGTTCTTC
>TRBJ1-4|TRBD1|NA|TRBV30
CAWSEGQPGPGKLFF
TGTGCCTGGAGTGAGGGACAGCCCGGCCCAGGAAAACTGTTTTTT
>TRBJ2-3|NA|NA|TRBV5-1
CASSLGLGVPDTQYF
TGCGCCAGCAGCTTGGGACTAGGAGTTCCAGATACGCAGTATTTT
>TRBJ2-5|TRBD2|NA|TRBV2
CASSDAQPAGDQETQYF
TGTGCCAGCAGTGATGCCCAGCCGGCGGGGGACCAAGAGACCCAGTACTTC
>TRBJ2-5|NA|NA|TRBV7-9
CASGPTSRETQYF
TGTGCCAGCGGTCCGACTAGTCGGGAGACCCAGTACTTC
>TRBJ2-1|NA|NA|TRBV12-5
CASGSPAAASLGEQFF
TGTGCTAGTGGATCCCCGGCGGCCGCCTCTTTGGGTGAGCAGTTCTTC
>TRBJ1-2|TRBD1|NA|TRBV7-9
CASSSPGQGILDYGYTF
TGTGCCAGCAGCTCGCCGGGACAGGGAATTTTAGACTATGGCTACACCTTC
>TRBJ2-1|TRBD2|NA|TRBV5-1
CASSLRGGSGYNEQFF
TGCGCCAGCAGCTTGAGGGGCGGGAGTGGATACAATGAGCAGTTCTTC
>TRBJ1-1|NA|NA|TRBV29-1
CSVVGEGGGRTEAFF
TGCAGCGTTGTTGGGGAGGGGGGGGGTCGAACTGAAGCTTTCTTT
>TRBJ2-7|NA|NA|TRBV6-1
CASSEAIEQYF
TGTGCCAGCAGTGAAGCTATCGAGCAGTACTTC
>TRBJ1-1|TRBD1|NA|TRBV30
CAWSVFSGQGKTTEAFF
TGTGCCTGGAGTGTATTCTCGGGACAGGGGAAAACCACTGAAGCTTTCTTT
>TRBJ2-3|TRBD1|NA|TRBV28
CASSSTGGSFYSDTQYF
TGTGCCAGCAGCTCTACAGGGGGCTCTTTCTACTCAGATACGCAGTATTTT
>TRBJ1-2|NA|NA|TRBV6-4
CASRHREQGGYTF
TGTGCCAGCAGGCATCGGGAGCAAGGGGGCTACACCTTC
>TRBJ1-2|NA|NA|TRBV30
CAWKAGVYGYTF
TGTGCCTGGAAGGCGGGGGTCTATGGCTACACCTTC
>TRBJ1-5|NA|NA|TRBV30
CAWSPPGGDRWQPQHF
TGTGCCTGGAGTCCCCCGGGAGGGGATCGTTGGCAGCCCCAGCATTTT
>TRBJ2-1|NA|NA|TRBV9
CASSVDGGTYNEQFF
TGTGCCAGCAGCGTAGATGGGGGGACCTACAATGAGCAGTTCTTC
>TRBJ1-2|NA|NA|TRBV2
CASTREGYGYTF
TGTGCCAGCACCAGGGAAGGCTATGGCTACACCTTC
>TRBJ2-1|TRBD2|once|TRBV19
CASLPGGLAGGNEQFF
TGTGCCAGCCTTCCCGGGGGACTAGCGGGGGGCAATGAGCAGTTCTTC
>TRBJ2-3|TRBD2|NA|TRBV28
CASSFVGRRTDTQYF
TGTGCCAGCAGTTTTGTCGGGAGGAGGACAGATACGCAGTATTTT
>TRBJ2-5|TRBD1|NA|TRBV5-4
CASSLPGTGGEETQYF
TGTGCCAGCAGCTTACCCGGGACAGGGGGCGAAGAGACCCAGTACTTC
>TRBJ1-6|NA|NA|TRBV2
CASSEMELGSPLHF
TGTGCCAGCAGTGAAATGGAGCTAGGATCACCCCTCCACTTT
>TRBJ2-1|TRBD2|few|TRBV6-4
CASSEAGGSYNEQFF
TGTGCCAGCAGTGAAGCGGGAGGCTCCTACAATGAGCAGTTCTTC
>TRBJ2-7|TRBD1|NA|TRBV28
CASSPPDRREQYF
TGTGCCAGCAGTCCACCGGACAGGCGCGAGCAGTACTTC
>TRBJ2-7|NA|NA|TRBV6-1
CASSEAEEAYEQYF
TGTGCCAGCAGTGAAGCAGAGGAAGCCTACGAGCAGTACTTC
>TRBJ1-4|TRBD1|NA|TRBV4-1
CASRDREPQSNEKLFF
TGCGCCAGCAGGGACAGGGAGCCACAAAGTAATGAAAAACTGTTTTTT
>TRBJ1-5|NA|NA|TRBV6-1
CASSSSTVGNQPQHF
NA
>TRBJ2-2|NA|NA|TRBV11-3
CASSSRGDRHTGELFF
TGTGCCAGCAGCTCTCGGGGGGACAGGCACACCGGGGAGCTGTTTTTT
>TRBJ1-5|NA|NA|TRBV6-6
CASRSGGDQPQHF
TGTGCCAGCAGATCCGGAGGGGATCAGCCCCAGCATTTT
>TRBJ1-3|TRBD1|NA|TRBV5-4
CASSDRDSTGNTIYF
TGTGCCAGCAGCGACCGGGACAGTACTGGAAACACCATATATTTT
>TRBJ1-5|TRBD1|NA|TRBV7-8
CASSLRTGSSPQHF
TGTGCCAGCAGCCTAAGGACAGGTTCTTCGCCTCAGCATTTT
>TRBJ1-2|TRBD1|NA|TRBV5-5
CASSGDRVGYTF
TGTGCCAGCAGCGGGGACAGGGTTGGCTACACCTTC
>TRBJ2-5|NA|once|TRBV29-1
CSVELAQETQYF
TGCAGCGTTGAACTAGCCCAAGAGACCCAGTACTTC
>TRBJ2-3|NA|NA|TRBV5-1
CASDTGGGTDTQYF
TGCGCCAGCGACACGGGGGGCGGAACAGATACGCAGTATTTT
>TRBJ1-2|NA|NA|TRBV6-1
CASSEGPLRGYGYTF
TGTGCCAGCAGTGAAGGACCCCTAAGAGGATATGGCTACACCTTC
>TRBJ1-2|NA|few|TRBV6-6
CASSYSNGGAGGYTF
TGTGCCAGCAGTTACTCGAATGGGGGCGCCGGGGGCTACACCTTC